This T cell receptor beta chain originates from a study of cytomegalovirus exposure and HLA in healthy donors. Generated by immunoSEQ multiplex PCR, the TCRdb table keeps only in-frame clones and is missing some. The sample has approximately 150,000 clones, roughly 89% seen once. The V end was cut by 2 bases, the J end by 3 bases, with 15 bases between. CDR3 length: 16 amino acids. Germline CDR1 is KGHSH and CDR2 is LQKENI. The TCR was taken from a man aged 18 to 29 in good health and CMV-seropositive. Sequencing input: PBMCs. This chain joins TRBV18 and TRBJ2-3; D might be TRBD2 (5 bases). CDR3: CASSPGLGGGTDTQYF. The CDR3, as DNA: TGTGCCAGCTCACCAGGGCTAGGAGGAGGAACAGATACGCAGTATTTT.